These 8 T cell receptor beta chains share one sample of origin, sequenced in a study of cytomegalovirus exposure and HLA in healthy donors. Primers included in the PCR were 60 Vbeta and 13 Jbeta primers. TCRdb keeps only in-frame clones here, not all; method: immunoSEQ multiplex PCR. Counted here are 100,000 to 150,000 clones, 78% occurring once; the ten biggest clones make up around 1.6%. The source material was PBMCs. Every receptor here comes from a female donor in good health and CMV-seronegative.

The chain has TRBV7-9 and TRBJ1-2; weak D call: TRBD1 (6 bases). Per germline, CDR1 SEHNR and CDR2 FQNEAQ (reference sequence). CDR3 length: 13 residues. The germline V and J ends were trimmed by 7 bases and 5 bases, with 14 bases remaining between them. CDR3 region: CASTPLGGYGYTF. The CDR3 nucleotides are TGTGCCAGCACCCCGTTAGGGGGTTATGGCTACACCTTC. Drawing the rest from reference TRBV7-9 and TRBJ1-2, the complete variable domain is DTGVSQNPRHKITKRGQNVTFRCDPISEHNRLYWYRQTLGQGPEFLTYFQNEAQLEKSRLLSDRFSAERPKGSFSTLEIQRTEQGDSAMYLCASTPLGGYGYTFGSGTRLTVV.

The V and J genes are TRBV19 and TRBJ2-5; D call uncertain. This CDR3 spans 13 amino acids. Trimming cost V 3 bases and J 4 bases, with 9 bases left between them. Germline V lookup: CDR1 LNHDA, CDR2 SQIVND (reference sequence). The CDR3 sequence is CASSILRGETQYF. DNA of the CDR3: TGTGCCAGTAGTATCTTGAGAGGAGAGACCCAGTACTTC. Filled out from reference TRBV19 and TRBJ2-5, the complete variable domain reads DGGITQSPKYLFRKEGQNVTLSCEQNLNHDAMYWYRQDPGQGLRLIYYSQIVNDFQKGDIAEGYSVSREKKESFPLTVTSAQKNPTAFYLCASSILRGETQYFGPGTRLLVL.

The chain is built from TRBV28 and TRBJ2-3; weak D call: TRBD2 (6 bases). Trimming pared 4 bases from V and 4 bases from J, leaving 12 bases between. Germline loops: CDR1 MDHEN, CDR2 SYDVKM. This CDR3 contains 14 residues. The CDR3 loop is CASSSSSVADTQYF. The CDR3 coding sequence is TGTGCCAGCAGTTCTTCTAGCGTAGCAGATACGCAGTATTTT.

The rearrangement links TRBV14 to TRBJ2-3; D not resolved. Germline loops: CDR1 SGHDN, CDR2 FVKESK. The CDR3 is made up of 14 amino acids. With 0 bases removed from V and 0 bases from J, the gap between germline ends came to 4 bases. The DNA of the CDR3 is TGTGCCAGCAGCCAAGACGGGAGCACAGATACGCAGTATTTT. Translated, it gives CASSQDGSTDTQYF.

The gene calls are TRBV11-3 and TRBJ2-1, with D possibly being TRBD2 (6 bases). The CDR3 totals 13 residues. Germline-derived CDR1 and CDR2 are SGHNT and YENEEA. Trimming removed 5 bases at V and 6 bases at J, with 11 bases between. The CDR3 is CASSPGSSNEQFF. The CDR3 bases are TGTGCCAGCAGCCCCGGGAGCAGCAATGAGCAGTTCTTC.

J is TRBJ2-3 and V is TRBV30; TRBD1 matches 9 bases. The CDR3 is 15 residues long. V lost 7 bases, J lost 1 base, and 9 bases stayed unmatched. Looked up from germline, CDR1 is GTSNPN and CDR2 is SVGIG (reference sequence). For the CDR3, the DNA is TGTGCCTACTACGGGACAGGGCTGGGCACAGATACGCAGTATTTT. Amino acids: CAYYGTGLGTDTQYF.

V and J are TRBV5-1 and TRBJ1-2; D perhaps matches TRBD1 (6 bases). The CDR3 has 13 amino acids. Trimming took 0 bases from V and 5 from J, leaving 8 bases between them. Germline assignment: CDR1 SGHRS and CDR2 YFSETQ. This chain's CDR3 is CASSLAGQYGYTF. The CDR3 bases are TGCGCCAGCAGCTTGGCCGGACAGTATGGCTACACCTTC. Using reference TRBV5-1 and TRBJ1-2 for the parts outside the CDR3, the full variable domain is KAGVTQTPRYLIKTRGQQVTLSCSPISGHRSVSWYQQTPGQGLQFLFEYFSETQRNKGNFPGRFSGRQFSNSRSEMNVSTLELGDSALYLCASSLAGQYGYTFGSGTRLTVV.

J is TRBJ1-2 and V is TRBV11-2, with 8 bases fitting TRBD1. The CDR3 has 15 amino acids. V lost 3 bases to trimming and J lost 5 bases; unmatched junction nucleotides: 8. Germline CDR1 SGHAT, CDR2 FQNNGV. The CDR3, as DNA: TGTGCCAGCAGCTTCGATGGACAGGGCCAATATGGCTACACCTTC. Its protein product is CASSFDGQGQYGYTF.